Included here is one T cell receptor beta chain sequence, with context. Its specificity is unknown. Germline V gene lookup returns CDR1 PRHDT and CDR2 FYEKMQ (reference sequence). This CDR3 has 14 residues. V dropped 3 bases and J dropped 7; count of bases not matched to a gene: 2. This sample is part of a study of cytomegalovirus exposure and HLA in healthy donors. In the PCR, 60 Vbeta and 13 Jbeta primers were used. Data came from immunoSEQ multiplex PCR; TCRdb stores just in-frame clones and leaves some out. The top ten hold 4.7% of the sample, which has approximately 170,000 clones, 70% to 75% seen once. General study results and limits: Serostatus for CMV was the only available immune exposure information. Data from an earlier analysis indicated that most TCR beta V segments were productive either about 90% or about 30% of the time. Researchers counted around 150 TCR beta chains as cytomegalovirus-associated. Reported results showed that the classifier diagnosed cytomegalovirus status with high specificity and sensitivity.

The sample taken for sequencing was PBMCs. V usage is TRBV13 and J usage is TRBJ1-6; 8 bases align to TRBD1. This TCR was recovered from a man aged 18 to 29 in good health and CMV-seropositive. CDR3 sequence reads: CASSFGDRNSPLHF. The CDR3 DNA is TGTGCCAGCAGCTTTGGGGACAGGAATTCACCCCTCCACTTT.